Listed here is a single TCR beta chain. Sequenced by immunoSEQ multiplex PCR; TCRdb stores in-frame clones only, minus some. This repertoire shows roughly 330,000 clones, about 91% found once; its top ten account for approximately 9.3%. The CDR3 spans 13 residues. The ends were cut back, 5 bases at V and 5 bases at J, with 12 bases in the middle. These data belong to a study of blood T cell repertoires in COVID-19. Whole-study context: PBMCs, B-cell-depleted T cells, or T cells provided the cDNA or gDNA that made up the material.

This chain joins TRBV12-3 or TRBV12-4 and TRBJ2-5, with D perhaps TRBD1 (6 bases). The source of this sequence is a man aged 25-45 years with COVID-19, enrolled during active disease. Sequenced: peripheral blood. CDR3 sequence: CASSIQGGETQYF. In nucleotides, the CDR3 is TGTGCCAGCAGTATACAGGGCGGCGAGACCCAGTACTTC.